These 16 T cell receptor beta chains came from one sample sequenced in a study of CD8+CD57+ T cells in acquired aplastic anemia. Profiling of TCR beta VDJ combinations and CDR3 sequences used genomic DNA as template. From the reads, TCRdb called clonotypes with MiXCR, one entry per CDR3 protein. Of 100,000 to 150,000 distinct CDR3 sequences listed, 50% to 60% are singletons. Whoever was chosen for sequencing had shown CD8+CD57+ cell expansion by flow cytometry. Specimen: sorted CD4+, CD8+, or CD8+CD57+ T cells (not recorded which) from PBMCs. Receptors were obtained from a human donor with aplastic anemia.

The chain recombines TRBV24-1 with TRBJ2-5; D might be TRBD1 (6 bases). Trimming pared 1 base from V and 2 bases from J, leaving 13 bases between. In germline, CDR1 is KGHDR, CDR2 SFDVKD. This CDR3 region has 16 residues. The CDR3 coding sequence is TGTGCCACCAGTGATTTCCCCAGGGGACGACAAGAGACCCAGTACTTC. It encodes CATSDFPRGRQETQYF.

The chain carries TRBV19 and TRBJ1-2; D may be TRBD1 (5 bases). The germline gives CDR1 LNHDA, CDR2 SQIVND (reference sequence). The CDR3 has 12 residues. The V end lost 5 bases, the J end lost 6 bases, and 10 bases lay between the germline ends. DNA for the CDR3: TGTGCCAGTAGTTCATGGACACATGGCTACACCTTC. Amino acid sequence: CASSSWTHGYTF. The entire variable domain, with the rest obtained from reference TRBV19 and TRBJ1-2, is as follows: DGGITQSPKYLFRKEGQNVTLSCEQNLNHDAMYWYRQDPGQGLRLIYYSQIVNDFQKGDIAEGYSVSREKKESFPLTVTSAQKNPTAFYLCASSSWTHGYTFGSGTRLTVV.

The gene calls are TRBV19 and TRBJ2-2, with 7 bases matching TRBD1. The CDR3 is 13 amino acids. Germline V gene sequence: CDR1 LNHDA, CDR2 SQIVND (reference sequence). V lost 7 bases to trimming and J lost 4 bases; unmatched junction nucleotides: 3. The CDR3 loop reads CASMGQITGELFF. The CDR3 nucleotides are TGTGCCAGTATGGGACAGATCACCGGGGAGCTGTTTTTT. Full variable domain (rest looked up from reference TRBV19 and TRBJ2-2): DGGITQSPKYLFRKEGQNVTLSCEQNLNHDAMYWYRQDPGQGLRLIYYSQIVNDFQKGDIAEGYSVSREKKESFPLTVTSAQKNPTAFYLCASMGQITGELFFGEGSRLTVL.

This clonotype was counted ten times or more. The chain employs TRBV19 and TRBJ1-5; no clear D gene. The germline V gene has CDR1 LNHDA and CDR2 SQIVND (reference sequence). The V and J ends lost 5 bases and 5 bases respectively, with 13 bases between them. This CDR3 comprises 14 residues. The CDR3 sequence: CASSLDGEHQPQHF. DNA of the CDR3: TGTGCCAGTAGTCTGGACGGGGAACATCAGCCCCAGCATTTT.

In the case of this clonotype: A much larger clone lies a single base off, so this may be a read error. The chain employs TRBV5-1 and TRBJ1-5; no firm D call. V was cut by 4 bases and J by 0 bases, with 8 bases left in between. The CDR3 has 14 residues. Germline assignment: CDR1 SGHRS and CDR2 YFSETQ. The CDR3 DNA is TGCGCCAGCAGCCTTGGGAGTAGCAATCAGCCCCAGCATTTT. Residues: CASSLGSSNQPQHF.

This clonotype was picked up a small number of times. This rearrangement joins TRBV7-2 to TRBJ2-7; no definite D call. CDR3 size: 11 residues. The germline gives CDR1 SGHTA, CDR2 FQGNSA. V lost 8 bases, J lost 0 bases, and 5 bases lay in between. The CDR3 loop reads CASGNSYEQYF. The CDR3 DNA follows: TGTGCCAGCGGGAACTCCTACGAGCAGTACTTC.

The sample holds a few counts of this clonotype. V is TRBV24-1 and J is TRBJ2-1; the D is unclear. Germline V gene lookup returns CDR1 KGHDR and CDR2 SFDVKD. The CDR3 is 14 amino acids. V lost 0 bases and J 10 bases, leaving 12 bases between the germline ends. The CDR3 sequence is CATSDLNGGGEQFF. The CDR3, as DNA: TGTGCCACCAGTGATTTGAATGGCGGCGGCGAGCAGTTCTTC.

This chain connects TRBV4-1 to TRBJ2-5; 8 bases fit TRBD2. J was trimmed by 1 base and V by 2 bases; bases with no gene match: 15. In germline, CDR1 is MGHRA, CDR2 YSYEKL. The CDR3 sequence is 19 residues long. CDR3 in amino acids: CASSQSKASGLPAQETQYF. DNA for the CDR3: TGCGCCAGCAGCCAAAGTAAGGCTAGCGGGTTACCCGCCCAAGAGACCCAGTACTTC.

V is TRBV19 and J is TRBJ2-3, with TRBD2 matching 8 bases. The CDR3 consists of 15 residues. Germline lookup yields CDR1 LNHDA and CDR2 SQIVND (reference sequence). V shed 9 bases and J 5 bases; nucleotides not matched to a gene: 13. As DNA, the CDR3 is TGTGCCAGCAGGGTAGAAACGGGGGGGGGAGATACGCAGTATTTT. Its protein is CASRVETGGGDTQYF.

This clonotype was detected ten times or more. This chain joins TRBV7-3 and TRBJ2-3, with D possibly being TRBD2 (5 bases). Germline V lookup: CDR1 SGHTA, CDR2 FQGTGA. Trimming stripped 5 bases from V and 6 bases from J, with 12 bases between. This CDR3 comprises 13 residues. The CDR3 DNA is TGTGCCAGCAGCCCACCGGGATCTGATACGCAGTATTTT. This sequence encodes CASSPPGSDTQYF.

The chain couples TRBV20-1 to TRBJ2-7, with D unclear. V lost 3 bases and J lost 1, with 10 bases in between. CDR3 size: 13 residues. Germline CDR1 DFQATT, CDR2 SNEGSKA (reference sequence). The CDR3 region is CSASRRQSYEQYF. In nucleotides, the CDR3 is TGCAGTGCTAGTCGGCGGCAGTCCTACGAGCAGTACTTC.

Concerning this clonotype itself: The junction and the germline gene differ at one end; a read error may be behind it. The chain uses TRBV7-2 and TRBJ2-3, with D unclear. The CDR3 is 14 amino acids. CDR1 and CDR2 (germline): SGHTA, FQGNSA. CDR3 DNA sequence: TGTGCCAGCAACCCCGGTACGATTGTAGATACGCAGTGTTTT. Translation gives CASNPGTIVDTQCF. Full variable domain (missing parts from reference TRBV7-2 and TRBJ2-3): GAGVSQSPSNKVTEKGKDVELRCDPISGHTALYWYRQSLGQGLEFLIYFQGNSAPDKSGLPSDRFSAERTGGSVSTLTIQRTQQEDSAVYLCASNPGTIVDTQCFGPGTRLTVL.

The CDR3 loop is CASETGGWEQYF. Written as DNA, the CDR3 is TGTGCCAGCGAGACAGGGGGTTGGGAGCAGTACTTC. The chain combines TRBV2 with TRBJ2-7; 9 bases match TRBD1. Germline assignment: CDR1 SNHLY and CDR2 FYNNEI. The ends lost 8 bases at V and 7 bases at J; junction bases unmatched: 6. This CDR3 contains 12 residues.

The J gene is TRBJ2-1, the V gene TRBV11-1; perhaps D is TRBD1 or TRBD2 (5 bases each). CDR3 length: 15 residues. The germline V gene has CDR1 SGHAT and CDR2 FQDESV (reference sequence). V lost 5 bases, J lost 3 bases, and 14 bases lay in between. CDR3 DNA sequence: TGTGCCAGCAGCACCGGGACCCCCGTCTACAATGAGCAGTTCTTC. Residues: CASSTGTPVYNEQFF.

This clonotype showed up just once. The rearrangement links TRBV7-8 to TRBJ1-1; D uncertain. The ends were cut back, 4 bases at V and 8 bases at J, with 11 bases in the middle. The CDR3 loop spans 12 amino acids. The germline V gene has CDR1 SGHVS and CDR2 FQNEAQ. The CDR3 bases are TGTGCCAGCAGCTCGAAACCGGAAGAAGCTTTCTTT. This encodes CASSSKPEEAFF.

The rearrangement joins TRBV9 to TRBJ2-1; 14 bases are shared with TRBD2. Germline V gene sequence: CDR1 SGDLS, CDR2 YYNGEE. Losses at the gene ends were 0 bases for V and 8 bases for J; bases not matched to a gene: 4. This CDR3 spans 16 amino acids. The CDR3 spells CASSVAGTSGGHEQFF. The CDR3 DNA is TGTGCCAGCAGCGTAGCTGGGACTAGCGGGGGACATGAGCAGTTCTTC.